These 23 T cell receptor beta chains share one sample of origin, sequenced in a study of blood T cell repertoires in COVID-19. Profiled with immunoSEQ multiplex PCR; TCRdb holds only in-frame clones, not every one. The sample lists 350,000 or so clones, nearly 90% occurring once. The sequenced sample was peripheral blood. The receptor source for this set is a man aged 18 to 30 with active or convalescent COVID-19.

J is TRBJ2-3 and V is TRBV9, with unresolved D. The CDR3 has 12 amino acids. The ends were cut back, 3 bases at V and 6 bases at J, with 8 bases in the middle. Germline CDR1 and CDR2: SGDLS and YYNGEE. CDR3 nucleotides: TGTGCCAGCAGCGAGCCGGAGGATACGCAGTATTTT. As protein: CASSEPEDTQYF.

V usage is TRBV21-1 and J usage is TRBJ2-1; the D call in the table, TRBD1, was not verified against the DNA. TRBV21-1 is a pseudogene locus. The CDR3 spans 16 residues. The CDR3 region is CASTPRQPGYYNEQFF. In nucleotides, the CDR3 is TGTGCCAGCACCCCGCGACAGCCCGGATATTACAATGAGCAGTTCTTC.

CDR3 sequence reads: CASGDSSPLHF. The CDR3 nucleotides are TGCGCCAGCGGCGACAGCTCACCCCTCCACTTT. The chain has TRBV23-1 and TRBJ1-6; D possibly corresponds to TRBD1 (5 bases). TRBV23-1 is sorted into the ORF group, with uncertain function. The germline V and J ends were trimmed by 8 bases and 10 bases, with 9 bases remaining between them. CDR3 size: 11 residues.

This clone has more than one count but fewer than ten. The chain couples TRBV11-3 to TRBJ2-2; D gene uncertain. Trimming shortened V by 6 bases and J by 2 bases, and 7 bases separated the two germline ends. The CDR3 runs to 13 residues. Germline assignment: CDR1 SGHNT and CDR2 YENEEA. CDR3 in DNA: TGTGCCAGCAGTTACGGTAACACCGGGGAGCTGTTTTTT. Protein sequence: CASSYGNTGELFF.

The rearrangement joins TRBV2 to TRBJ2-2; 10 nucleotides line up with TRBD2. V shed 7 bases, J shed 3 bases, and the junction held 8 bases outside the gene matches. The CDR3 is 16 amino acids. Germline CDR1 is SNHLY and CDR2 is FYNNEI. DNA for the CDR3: TGTGCCAGCACCCCGTCGACTAGCGGGTACACCGGGGAGCTGTTTTTT. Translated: CASTPSTSGYTGELFF.

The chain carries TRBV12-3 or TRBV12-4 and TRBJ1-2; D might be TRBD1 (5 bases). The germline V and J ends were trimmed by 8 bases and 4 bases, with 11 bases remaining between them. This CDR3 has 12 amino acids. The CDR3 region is CASRLGGYGYTF. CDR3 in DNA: TGTGCCAGCCGATTGGGGGGCTATGGCTACACCTTC.

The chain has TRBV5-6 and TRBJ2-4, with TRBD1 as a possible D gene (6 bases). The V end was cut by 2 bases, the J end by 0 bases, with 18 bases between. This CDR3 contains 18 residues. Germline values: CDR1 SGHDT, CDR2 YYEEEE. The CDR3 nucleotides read TGTGCCAGCAGCTTTGTTGGCAGGGGCAAGTTAGCCAAAAACATTCAGTACTTC. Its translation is CASSFVGRGKLAKNIQYF.

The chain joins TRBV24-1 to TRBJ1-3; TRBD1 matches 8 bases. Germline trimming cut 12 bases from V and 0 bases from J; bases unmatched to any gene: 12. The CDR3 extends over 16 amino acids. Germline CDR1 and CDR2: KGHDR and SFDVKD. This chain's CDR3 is CAAEKTGEDSGNTIYF. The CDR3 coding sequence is TGTGCCGCGGAGAAGACAGGGGAAGACTCTGGAAACACCATATATTTT.

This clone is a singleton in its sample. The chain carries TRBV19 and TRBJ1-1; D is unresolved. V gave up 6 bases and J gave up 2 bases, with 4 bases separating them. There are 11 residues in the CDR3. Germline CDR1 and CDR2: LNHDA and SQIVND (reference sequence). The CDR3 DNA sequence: TGTGCCAGTAGGCGAAACACTGAAGCTTTCTTT. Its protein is CASRRNTEAFF. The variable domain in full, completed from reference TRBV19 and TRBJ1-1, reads DGGITQSPKYLFRKEGQNVTLSCEQNLNHDAMYWYRQDPGQGLRLIYYSQIVNDFQKGDIAEGYSVSREKKESFPLTVTSAQKNPTAFYLCASRRNTEAFFGQGTRLTVV.

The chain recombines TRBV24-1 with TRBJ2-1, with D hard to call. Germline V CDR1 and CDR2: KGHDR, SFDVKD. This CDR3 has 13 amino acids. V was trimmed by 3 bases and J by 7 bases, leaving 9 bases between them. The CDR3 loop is CATSDAARNEQFF. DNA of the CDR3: TGTGCCACCAGTGATGCTGCTAGGAATGAGCAGTTCTTC.

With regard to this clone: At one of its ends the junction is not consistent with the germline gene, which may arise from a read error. CDR3 loop: CASVIPGSGANVLTF. The CDR3 DNA reads as TGTGCCAGCGTCATACCAGGCTCTGGGGCCAACGTGCTGACTTTC. The gene calls are TRBV3-1 (or the pseudogene TRBV3-2) and TRBJ2-6; D possibly corresponds to TRBD1 (5 bases). The germline V gene encodes CDR1 LGHDT and CDR2 YNNKEL (reference sequence). The length of the CDR3 is 15 residues.

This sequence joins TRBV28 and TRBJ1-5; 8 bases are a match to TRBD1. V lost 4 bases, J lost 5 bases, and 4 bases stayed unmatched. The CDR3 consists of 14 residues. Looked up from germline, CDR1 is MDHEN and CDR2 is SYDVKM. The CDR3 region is CASSWDRFDQPQHF. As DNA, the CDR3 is TGTGCCAGCAGTTGGGACAGGTTCGATCAGCCCCAGCATTTT.

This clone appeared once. The chain's CDR3 is CASSQDATSGRFQYF. CDR3 DNA sequence: TGTGCCAGCAGCCAAGATGCGACTAGCGGGAGGTTTCAGTACTTC. V is TRBV4-2 and J is TRBJ2-7; 13 bases match TRBD2. Per germline, CDR1 LGHNA and CDR2 YNFKEQ. The junction had 6 bases not matched to a gene; V was cut back by 0 bases and J by 10 bases. This CDR3 spans 15 amino acids.

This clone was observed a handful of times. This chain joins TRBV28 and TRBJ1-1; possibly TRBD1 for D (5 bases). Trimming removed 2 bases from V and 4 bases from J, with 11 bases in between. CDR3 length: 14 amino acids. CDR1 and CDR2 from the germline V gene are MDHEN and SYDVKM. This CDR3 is CASSLPGTTTEAFF. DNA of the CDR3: TGTGCCAGCAGTTTACCGGGGACTACCACTGAAGCTTTCTTT.

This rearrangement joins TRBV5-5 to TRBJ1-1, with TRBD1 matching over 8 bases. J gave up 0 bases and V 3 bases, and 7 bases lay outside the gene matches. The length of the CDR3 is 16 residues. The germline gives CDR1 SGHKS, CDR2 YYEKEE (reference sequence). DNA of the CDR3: TGTGCCAGCAGCTCGCAGGGGGCTGGGGTGAACACTGAAGCTTTCTTT. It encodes CASSSQGAGVNTEAFF. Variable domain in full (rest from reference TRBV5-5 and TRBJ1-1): DAGVTQSPTHLIKTRGQQVTLRCSPISGHKSVSWYQQVLGQGPQFIFQYYEKEERGRGNFPDRFSARQFPNYSSELNVNALLLGDSALYLCASSSQGAGVNTEAFFGQGTRLTVV.

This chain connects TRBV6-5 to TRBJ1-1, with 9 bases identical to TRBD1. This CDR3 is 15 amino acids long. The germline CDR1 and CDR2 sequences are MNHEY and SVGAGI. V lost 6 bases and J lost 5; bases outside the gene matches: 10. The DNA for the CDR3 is TGTGCCAGCAGAGCCGGGACAGGGATAGTTACTGAAGCTTTCTTT. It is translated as CASRAGTGIVTEAFF.

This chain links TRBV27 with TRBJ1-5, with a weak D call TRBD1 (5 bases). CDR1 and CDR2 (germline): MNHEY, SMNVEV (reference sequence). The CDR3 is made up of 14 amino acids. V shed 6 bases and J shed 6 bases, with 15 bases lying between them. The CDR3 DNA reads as TGTGCCAGCAGCTCGACCAGGGTCAGTCAGCCCCAGCATTTT. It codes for CASSSTRVSQPQHF.

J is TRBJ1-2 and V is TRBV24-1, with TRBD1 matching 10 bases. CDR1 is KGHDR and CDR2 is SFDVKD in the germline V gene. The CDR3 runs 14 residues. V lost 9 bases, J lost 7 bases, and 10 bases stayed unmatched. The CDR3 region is CATRPGTGVSGYTF. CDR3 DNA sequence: TGTGCCACCCGTCCCGGGACAGGGGTGAGTGGCTACACCTTC.

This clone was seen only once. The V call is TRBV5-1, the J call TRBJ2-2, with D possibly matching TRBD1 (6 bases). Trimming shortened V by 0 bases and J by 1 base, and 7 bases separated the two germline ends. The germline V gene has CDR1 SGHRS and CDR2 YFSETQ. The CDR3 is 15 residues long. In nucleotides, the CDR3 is TGCGCCAGCAGCTTGGTACAGGGGAACACCGGGGAGCTGTTTTTT. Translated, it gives CASSLVQGNTGELFF.

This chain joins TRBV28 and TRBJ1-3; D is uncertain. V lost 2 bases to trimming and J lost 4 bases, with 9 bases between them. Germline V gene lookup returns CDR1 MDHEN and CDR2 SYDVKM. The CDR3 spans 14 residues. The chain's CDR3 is CASSLPGNGNTIYF. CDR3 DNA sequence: TGTGCCAGCAGTTTACCCGGGAACGGAAACACCATATATTTT.

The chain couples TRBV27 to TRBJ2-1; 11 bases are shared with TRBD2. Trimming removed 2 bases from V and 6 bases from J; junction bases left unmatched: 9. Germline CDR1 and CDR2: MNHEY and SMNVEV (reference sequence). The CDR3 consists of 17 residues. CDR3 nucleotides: TGTGCCAGCAGTTTACCCTTACTAGCGGGAGAATCCAATGAGCAGTTCTTC. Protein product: CASSLPLLAGESNEQFF.

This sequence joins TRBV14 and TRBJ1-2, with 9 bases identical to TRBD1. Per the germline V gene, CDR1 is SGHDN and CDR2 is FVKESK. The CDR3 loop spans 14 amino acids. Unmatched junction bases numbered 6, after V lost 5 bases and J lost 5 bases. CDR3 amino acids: CASSGRDRAYGYTF. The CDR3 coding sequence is TGTGCCAGCAGCGGACGGGACAGGGCGTATGGCTACACCTTC.

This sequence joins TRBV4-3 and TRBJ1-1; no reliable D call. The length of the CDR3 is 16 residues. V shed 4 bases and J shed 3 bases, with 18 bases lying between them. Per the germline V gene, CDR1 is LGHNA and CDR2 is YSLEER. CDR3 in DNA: TGCGCCAGCAGCCCTGGAGCATCCAAGGGAGACACTGAAGCTTTCTTT. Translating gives CASSPGASKGDTEAFF.